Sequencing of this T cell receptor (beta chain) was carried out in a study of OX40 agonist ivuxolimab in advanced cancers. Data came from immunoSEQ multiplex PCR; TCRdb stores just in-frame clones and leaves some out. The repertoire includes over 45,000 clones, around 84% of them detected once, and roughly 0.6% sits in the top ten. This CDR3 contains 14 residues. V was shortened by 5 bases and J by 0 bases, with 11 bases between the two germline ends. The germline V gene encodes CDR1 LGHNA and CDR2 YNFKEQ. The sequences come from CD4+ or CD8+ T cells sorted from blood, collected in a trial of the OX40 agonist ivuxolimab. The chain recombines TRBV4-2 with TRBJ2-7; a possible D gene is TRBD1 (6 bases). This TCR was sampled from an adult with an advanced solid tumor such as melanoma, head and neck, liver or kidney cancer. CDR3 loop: CASSNRDNSYEQYF. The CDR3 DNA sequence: TGTGCCAGCAGCAACCGGGACAACTCCTACGAGCAGTACTTC.